This T cell receptor beta chain appears in the sequencing data of a study of T cell repertoires in cytomegalovirus infection (dated by TCRdb to between 2018 and 2020). Looking at the study overall: Donor HLA type was relevant to the analysis, as public TCR beta signatures indicated carriage of CMV infection together with the matching HLA type.

The instrument given in TCRdb is Illumina HiSeq 1500. TCRdb's own reprocessing of the public reads used fastp at Q25 and MiXCR and kept productive beta chains. Each entry merges the rows of one CDR3 protein and shows their most common DNA and genes. The sample table lists some 240,000 distinct CDR3 sequences, around 15% of them with a count of one. In total, the top ten clones hold around half of the sample. Paper-wide results and their limitations: In the ex vivo response, HLA-C-restricted CMV-specific TCR beta clonotypes were dominant, and in two of eight donors the single most frequent clonotype came from this HLA-C-restricted group. Cumulative frequency of public TCR beta family members discriminated carriers of CMV infection plus the relevant HLA type in this cohort and an independent approximately 340-donor cohort.

Taken from cysteine to phenylalanine, the CDR3 has 17 residues. The CDR3 DNA has 51 bases and is translated from base 1. The junction shows trimming of 5 bases on V and 3 bases on J, plus 22 bases between the germline ends. Taken from the germline V gene, the CDR1 and CDR2 loops are SNHLY and FYNNEI. In the case of this clonotype: No cognate antigen has been identified for it. The input lacks base qualities; no much larger clone sits a single base away.

The rearrangement joined TRBV2 to TRBJ1-1, and possibly TRBD1, on 6 matching bases. Sequenced: CD8+ T cells from PBMCs. This TCR came from a human donor in good health (CMV status not recorded). Some clones in this sample may be carry-over from other donors' samples. Read as DNA, the sequence is TGTGCCAGCAGTCCTCAACATCCACCACAGGGTGACACTGAAGCTTTCTTT. This encodes CASSPQHPPQGDTEAFF.